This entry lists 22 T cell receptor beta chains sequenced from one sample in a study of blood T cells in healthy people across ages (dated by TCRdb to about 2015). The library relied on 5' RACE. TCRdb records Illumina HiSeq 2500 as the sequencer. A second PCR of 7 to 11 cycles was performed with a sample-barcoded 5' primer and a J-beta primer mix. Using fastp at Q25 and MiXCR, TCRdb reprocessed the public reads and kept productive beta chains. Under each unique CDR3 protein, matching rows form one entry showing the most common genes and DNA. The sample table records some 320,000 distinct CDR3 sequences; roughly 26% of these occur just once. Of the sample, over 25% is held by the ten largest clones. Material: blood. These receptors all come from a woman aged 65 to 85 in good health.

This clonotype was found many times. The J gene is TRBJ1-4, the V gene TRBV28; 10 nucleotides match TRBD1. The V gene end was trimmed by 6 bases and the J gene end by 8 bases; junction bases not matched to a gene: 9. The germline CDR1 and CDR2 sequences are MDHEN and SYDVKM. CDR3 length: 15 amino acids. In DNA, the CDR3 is TGTGCCAGCAGGGGACAGGGGATGGAATACGAAAAACTGTTTTTT. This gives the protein CASRGQGMEYEKLFF.

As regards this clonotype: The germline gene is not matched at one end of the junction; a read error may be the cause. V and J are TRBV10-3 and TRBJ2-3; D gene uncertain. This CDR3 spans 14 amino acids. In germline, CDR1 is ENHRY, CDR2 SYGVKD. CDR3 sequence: CAVSENPSTDTQYF. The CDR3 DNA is TGTGCCGTCAGTGAGAATCCGAGCACAGATACGCAGTATTTT.

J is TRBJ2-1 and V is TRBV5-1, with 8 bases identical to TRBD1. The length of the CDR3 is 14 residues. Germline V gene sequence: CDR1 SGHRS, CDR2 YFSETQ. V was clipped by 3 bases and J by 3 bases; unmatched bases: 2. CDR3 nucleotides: TGCGCCAGCAGCTCGGGACAGGTCTACAATGAGCAGTTCTTC. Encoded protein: CASSSGQVYNEQFF.

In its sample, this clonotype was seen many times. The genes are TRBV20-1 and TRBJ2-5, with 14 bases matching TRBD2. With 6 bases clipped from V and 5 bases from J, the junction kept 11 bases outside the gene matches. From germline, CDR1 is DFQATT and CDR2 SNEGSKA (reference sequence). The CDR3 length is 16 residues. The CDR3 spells CSAGTGTSGSRETQYF. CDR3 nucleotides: TGCAGTGCAGGAACCGGGACTAGCGGGAGTAGGGAGACCCAGTACTTC.

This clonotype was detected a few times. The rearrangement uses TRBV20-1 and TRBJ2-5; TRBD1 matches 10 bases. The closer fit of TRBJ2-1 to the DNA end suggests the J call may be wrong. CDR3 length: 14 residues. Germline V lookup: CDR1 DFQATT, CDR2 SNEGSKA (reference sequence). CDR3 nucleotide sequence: TGCAGTGCTAGAAAGCTAGGACAGGGGGATGAGCAGTTCTTC. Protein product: CSARKLGQGDEQFF.

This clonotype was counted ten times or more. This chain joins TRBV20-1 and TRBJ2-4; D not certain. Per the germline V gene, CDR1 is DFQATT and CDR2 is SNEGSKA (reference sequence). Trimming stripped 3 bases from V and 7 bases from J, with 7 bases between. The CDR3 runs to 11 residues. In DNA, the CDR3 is TGCAGTGCTAGTATGCAGAACATTCAGTACTTC. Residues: CSASMQNIQYF.

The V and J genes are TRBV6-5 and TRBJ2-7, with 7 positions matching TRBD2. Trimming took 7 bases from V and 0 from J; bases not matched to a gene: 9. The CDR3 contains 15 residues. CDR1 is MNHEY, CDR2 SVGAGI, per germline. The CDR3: CASTPSGGTSYEQYF. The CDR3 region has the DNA TGTGCCAGCACCCCCTCCGGGGGGACCTCCTACGAGCAGTACTTC.

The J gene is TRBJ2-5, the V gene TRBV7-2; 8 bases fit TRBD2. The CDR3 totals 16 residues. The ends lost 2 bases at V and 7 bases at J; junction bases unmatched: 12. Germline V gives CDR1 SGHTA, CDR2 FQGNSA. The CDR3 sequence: CASSLHAGGAQRTQYF. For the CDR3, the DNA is TGTGCCAGCAGCTTACATGCGGGAGGAGCTCAACGGACCCAGTACTTC.

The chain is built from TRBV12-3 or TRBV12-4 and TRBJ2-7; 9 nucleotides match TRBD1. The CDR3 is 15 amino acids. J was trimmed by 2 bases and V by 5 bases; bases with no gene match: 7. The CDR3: CASSLRQGGAYEQYF. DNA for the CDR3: TGTGCCAGCAGTCTTCGACAGGGGGGGGCCTACGAGCAGTACTTC.

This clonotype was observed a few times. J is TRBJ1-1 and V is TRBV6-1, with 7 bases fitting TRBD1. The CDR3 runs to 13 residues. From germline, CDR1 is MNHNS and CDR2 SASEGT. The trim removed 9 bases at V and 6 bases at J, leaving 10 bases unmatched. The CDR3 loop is CASPPRGGAEAFF. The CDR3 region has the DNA TGTGCCAGTCCACCCCGAGGGGGCGCTGAAGCTTTCTTT.

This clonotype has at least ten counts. For the CDR3, the DNA is TGTGCCAGCAGTTCCGGACTAGCCAAAAACATTCAGTACTTC. Encoded protein: CASSSGLAKNIQYF. The chain employs TRBV12-3 or TRBV12-4 and TRBJ2-4; weak D call: TRBD2 (5 bases). The CDR3 is 14 residues long. Trimming pared 4 bases from V and 0 bases from J, leaving 7 bases between.

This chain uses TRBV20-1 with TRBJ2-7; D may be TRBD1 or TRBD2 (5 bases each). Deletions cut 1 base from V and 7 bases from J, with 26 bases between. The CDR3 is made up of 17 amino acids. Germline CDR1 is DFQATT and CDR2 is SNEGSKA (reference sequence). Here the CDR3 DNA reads TGCAGTGCTAGAGGCCTCATTTGGTTCCCTCAGGGAGAGGAGCAGTACTTC. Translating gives CSARGLIWFPQGEEQYF.

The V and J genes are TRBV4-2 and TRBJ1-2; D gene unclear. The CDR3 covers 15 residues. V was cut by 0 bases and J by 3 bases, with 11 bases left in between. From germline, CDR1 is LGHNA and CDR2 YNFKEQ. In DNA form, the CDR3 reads TGTGCCAGCAGCCAAGATCCAGGACCAGACTATGGCTACACCTTC. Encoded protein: CASSQDPGPDYGYTF.

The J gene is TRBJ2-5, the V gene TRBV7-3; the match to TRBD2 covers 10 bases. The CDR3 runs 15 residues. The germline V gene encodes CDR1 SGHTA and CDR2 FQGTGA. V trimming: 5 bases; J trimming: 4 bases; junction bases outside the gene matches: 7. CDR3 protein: CASSPGLADGETQYF. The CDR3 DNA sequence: TGTGCCAGCAGCCCTGGACTAGCGGATGGAGAGACCCAGTACTTC.

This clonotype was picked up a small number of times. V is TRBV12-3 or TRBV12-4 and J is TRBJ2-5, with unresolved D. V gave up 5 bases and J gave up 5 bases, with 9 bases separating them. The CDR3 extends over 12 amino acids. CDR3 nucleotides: TGTGCCAGCAGTCAAAAAGCGGAGACCCAGTACTTC. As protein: CASSQKAETQYF.

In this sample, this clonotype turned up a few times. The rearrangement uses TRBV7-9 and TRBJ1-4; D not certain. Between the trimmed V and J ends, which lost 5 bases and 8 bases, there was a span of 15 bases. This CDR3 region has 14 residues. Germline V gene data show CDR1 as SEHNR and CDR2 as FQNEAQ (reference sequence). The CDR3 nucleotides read TGTGCCAGCAGCATAAAGGGTCTTAAAGAAAAACTGTTTTTT. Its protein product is CASSIKGLKEKLFF.

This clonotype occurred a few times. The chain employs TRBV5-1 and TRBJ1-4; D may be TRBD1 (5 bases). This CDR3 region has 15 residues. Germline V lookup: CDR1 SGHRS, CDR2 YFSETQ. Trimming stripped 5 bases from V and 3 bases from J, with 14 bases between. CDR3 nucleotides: TGCGCCAGCAGTCCTGGGGGGGTTTCTAATGAAAAACTGTTTTTT. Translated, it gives CASSPGGVSNEKLFF.

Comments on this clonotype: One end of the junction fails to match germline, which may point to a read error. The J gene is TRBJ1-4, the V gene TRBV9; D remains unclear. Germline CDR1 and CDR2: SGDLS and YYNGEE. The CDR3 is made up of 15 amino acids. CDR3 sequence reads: CASSGSTLPNDKLLF. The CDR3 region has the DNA TGTGCCAGCAGCGGGAGCACACTGCCTAATGATAAACTGCTTTTT.

The CDR3 loop is CSARDRGPSNYGYTF. CDR3 nucleotides: TGCAGTGCTAGAGACAGGGGGCCCTCTAACTATGGCTACACCTTC. The genes are TRBV20-1 and TRBJ1-2, with 8 bases aligning to TRBD1. CDR1 and CDR2 from the germline V gene are DFQATT and SNEGSKA (reference sequence). The CDR3 covers 15 residues. The V segment lost 0 bases and the J segment 0 bases; nucleotides outside the gene matches: 3.

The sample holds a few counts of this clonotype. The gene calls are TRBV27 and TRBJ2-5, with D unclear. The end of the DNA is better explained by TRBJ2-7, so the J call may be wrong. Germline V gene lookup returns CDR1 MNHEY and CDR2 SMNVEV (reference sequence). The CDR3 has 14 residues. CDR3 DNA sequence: TGTGCCAGCAGTTTAGGGGTTTCGTCTTTCGAGCAGTACTTC. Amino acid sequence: CASSLGVSSFEQYF.

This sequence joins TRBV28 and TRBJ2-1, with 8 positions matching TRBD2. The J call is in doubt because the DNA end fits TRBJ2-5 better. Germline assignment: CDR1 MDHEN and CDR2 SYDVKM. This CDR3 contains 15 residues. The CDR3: CASAQGRGAEETQYF. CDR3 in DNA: TGTGCCAGCGCCCAAGGGCGGGGGGCAGAAGAGACCCAGTACTTC.

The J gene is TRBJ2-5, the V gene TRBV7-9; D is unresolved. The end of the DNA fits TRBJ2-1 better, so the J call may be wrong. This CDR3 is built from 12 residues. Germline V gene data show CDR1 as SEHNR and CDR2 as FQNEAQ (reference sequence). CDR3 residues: CASSLEGSEQFF. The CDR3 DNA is TGTGCCAGCAGCTTAGAAGGAAGTGAGCAGTTCTTC.